The 9 T cell receptor beta chains below come from one sample, sequenced in a study of T-cell memory formation after mild COVID-19. TCRdb reanalysed the 5' RACE reads using MiXCR and keeps one entry per CDR3 protein. The sample carries 250,000 to 300,000 distinct CDR3 sequences, roughly 16% recorded once. Sequencing was carried out using PBMCs or a T cell subset sorted from them (not recorded which). These receptors were taken from a man aged 18 to 35 who had mild COVID-19 (a few samples of this study predate the infection). Cell type and time point are not known.

The genes are TRBV20-1 and TRBJ2-3; D may be TRBD1 or TRBD2 (5 bases each). Looked up from germline, CDR1 is DFQATT and CDR2 is SNEGSKA (reference sequence). The CDR3 consists of 13 residues. V was pared by 3 bases and J by 10 bases, with 17 bases between. CDR3 bases: TGCAGTGCTAGGGGGGAGTCGTTCAGGGCGCAGTATTTT. The encoded protein is CSARGESFRAQYF.

The chain is built from TRBV12-3 or TRBV12-4 and TRBJ2-7, with 11 nucleotides matching TRBD1. CDR3 length: 15 residues. The J segment lost 2 bases and the V segment lost 8 bases, leaving 8 bases of the junction unmatched. CDR3 in DNA: TGTGCCAGCGGCCGGGCGGGACAGGGGGCCTACGAGCAGTACTTC. Translating gives CASGRAGQGAYEQYF.

The rearrangement links TRBV5-1 to TRBJ1-5, with 9 bases fitting TRBD1. The V and J ends lost 2 bases and 7 bases, in that order; junction bases with no gene match: 7. The CDR3 is 15 residues long. Germline values: CDR1 SGHRS, CDR2 YFSETQ. The CDR3 here is CASSLQGAPGQPQHF. CDR3 sequence (DNA): TGCGCCAGCAGCTTACAGGGGGCCCCCGGGCAGCCCCAGCATTTT.

The chain couples TRBV27 to TRBJ1-1; 7 nucleotides match TRBD1. The CDR3 is made up of 15 amino acids. V lost 5 bases and J lost 0; bases outside the gene matches: 6. Germline V gives CDR1 MNHEY, CDR2 SMNVEV (reference sequence). CDR3 region: CASSPYRGMNTEAFF. CDR3 nucleotide sequence: TGTGCCAGCAGTCCCTACAGGGGAATGAACACTGAAGCTTTCTTT.

This clonotype was detected only a few times. The genes are TRBV5-1 and TRBJ2-3, with a weak D call TRBD1 (6 bases). Trimming stripped 4 bases from V and 0 bases from J, with 12 bases between. CDR3 length: 15 amino acids. CDR1 and CDR2 (germline): SGHRS, YFSETQ. This chain's CDR3 is CASSTRQASTDTQYF. The CDR3, as DNA: TGCGCCAGCAGCACCCGACAGGCAAGCACAGATACGCAGTATTTT.

This clonotype has a handful of counts. This chain links TRBV20-1 with TRBJ2-7; the match to TRBD1 covers 8 bases. The V segment lost 7 bases and the J segment 1 base; nucleotides outside the gene matches: 6. Germline V gene sequence: CDR1 DFQATT, CDR2 SNEGSKA (reference sequence). The CDR3 totals 13 residues. CDR3 nucleotides: TGCAGTGTCAGGGGGCTCTTATCCTACGAGCAGTACTTC. Translation: CSVRGLLSYEQYF.

This clonotype was picked up a small number of times. The gene calls are TRBV15 and TRBJ2-2; TRBD1 or TRBD2 may be the D gene (5 bases each). The CDR3 sequence is 17 residues long. Germline V gene lookup returns CDR1 LNHNV and CDR2 YYDKDF (reference sequence). The ends were cut back, 3 bases at V and 0 bases at J, with 14 bases in the middle. CDR3 residues: CATSSGTDLSNTGELFF. CDR3 DNA sequence: TGTGCCACCAGCAGTGGGACCGACCTTTCGAACACCGGGGAGCTGTTTTTT.

This clonotype was counted only a few times. The V call is TRBV6-2 or TRBV6-3, the J call TRBJ2-7; D ambiguous. V dropped 6 bases and J dropped 1 base, with 7 bases sitting between them. CDR1 is MNHEY and CDR2 is SVGEGT in the germline V gene. This CDR3 region has 12 residues. CDR3 loop: CASSWGSYEQYV. In DNA form, the CDR3 reads TGTGCCAGCAGCTGGGGTTCCTACGAGCAGTACGTC.

This clonotype was counted only a few times. The V gene is TRBV12-3 or TRBV12-4, the J gene TRBJ1-1; D call uncertain. The CDR3 runs 15 residues. Trimming pared 2 bases from V and 3 bases from J, leaving 13 bases between. The CDR3 reads CASSLIGKGDTEAFF. CDR3 nucleotide sequence: TGTGCCAGCAGTTTAATAGGTAAGGGAGACACTGAAGCTTTCTTT.